This entry features one T cell receptor (beta chain) sequence. It has no known antigen specificity. Per-base quality was not reported, and no clone a single base away is much larger than it. The donors were included in the validation cohort of over a hundred subjects, a group kept apart from the roughly 700-subject first cohort. V was cut back by 2 bases and J by 8 bases, leaving a gap of 10 bases between them. CDR1 and CDR2, per the germline V gene (reference sequence), are LNHDA and SQIVND. The CDR3 contains 13 residues, cysteine and phenylalanine counted. Of the read, only the CDR3 DNA is kept; its 39 bases are in frame from base 1. This record belongs to a study of cytomegalovirus exposure and HLA in healthy donors (dated by TCRdb to 2016 to 2017). In the study overall: According to a later analysis, the 120 or so validation repertoires were produced on the same platform as the roughly 600 repertoires of the first cohort. The study aimed to test whether signatures of past pathogen exposure could be identified by cataloging public T cell receptors. In addition to the first cohort of 650 to 750 subjects, a separate validation cohort of over 90 different subjects was used. The study combined high-throughput TCR immunosequencing, statistical association of individual TCRs with disease status, and machine learning to predict cytomegalovirus infection status. Here is what the overall study found, with its caveats: The study listed around 160 TCR beta chains as associated with cytomegalovirus. In vitro tests confirmed that a few of the cytomegalovirus-associated TCR beta chains recognize cytomegalovirus antigens. A later analysis found that TCRs clustered in the first cohort also tended to co-occur in the roughly 110 validation repertoires, with 90% to 95% of cluster scores above 0. While some public TCRs were present in many individuals, most TCR sequences turned up only very rarely across donors. The classifier was reported to diagnose cytomegalovirus status with high specificity and sensitivity in both the original and validation cohorts. All 120 or so repertoires were used to score co-occurrence in the validation cohort in a later analysis, because that analysis had no HLA typing for the cohort. The authors suggested that the approach could potentially be extended to other disease states and immunological phenotypes.

The library was built by means of the immunoSEQ multiplex PCR assay. From the authors' description of their analysis: A statistical classification framework was built for diagnosing cytomegalovirus status from the catalog of TCR beta chain sequences. Sourced from immuneACCESS, this table was stored by TCRdb with only in-frame sequences that have V and J called. A share of the clones is absent; for the studies checked, an unresolved V gene accounts for under half, and the remainder has no known explanation. That table is the source of V, J and clone size, and D and trimming were worked out from the DNA. This sample comprises 90,000 to 120,000 clones, approximately 95% of them detected only once. The biggest ten clones account for roughly 0.7% of the sample.

The sequenced sample was PBMCs. Here the chain combines TRBV19 and TRBJ2-1; the D gene cannot be named for sure. This TCR was recovered from a young woman in good health and CMV-seronegative. The CDR3 protein sequence reads: CASSILSVHEQFF. The nucleotide sequence is TGTGCCAGTAGTATACTCAGTGTGCATGAGCAGTTCTTC. This CDR3, with the reference TRBV19 and TRBJ2-1 proteins standing in past its ends, gives the full variable domain DGGITQSPKYLFRKEGQNVTLSCEQNLNHDAMYWYRQDPGQGLRLIYYSQIVNDFQKGDIAEGYSVSREKKESFPLTVTSAQKNPTAFYLCASSILSVHEQFFGPGTRLTVL.